Listed below are T cell receptor beta chains from one sample, sequenced in a study of vaccination and CD4 T cells after COVID-19. A single record per CDR3 protein comes from TCRdb applying MiXCR to the PCR reads. The data contain 15,000 or so distinct CDR3 sequences, just over 70% of them singletons. What these receptors recognize is not known. Sequenced material: CD4+ T cells from blood, cultured in vitro. The receptors here all came from a human donor who had recovered from COVID-19. CDR3s include the opening cysteine and the closing phenylalanine or tryptophan. A D gene is named only where the DNA matches it firmly. Clone size is shown for a subset of rows, as once, few, many or a class of expanded clone.

TRBV27	TRBD1	TRBJ1-6	NA	CASSLRGTGDSYNSPLHF	TGTGCCAGCAGTTTACGGGGGACAGGCGACTCCTATAATTCACCCCTCCACTTT
TRBV10-3	NA	TRBJ1-2	NA	CAISEGPDNYGYTF	TGTGCCATCAGCGAGGGTCCAGATAACTATGGCTACACCTTC
TRBV2	NA	TRBJ2-7	NA	CASSEQLSYEQYF	TGTGCCAGCAGTGAACAGCTATCCTACGAGCAGTACTTC
TRBV27	TRBD1	TRBJ1-5	NA	CASSLRQGNQPQHF	TGTGCCAGCAGTCTCCGACAGGGTAATCAGCCCCAGCATTTT
TRBV19	NA	TRBJ1-5	NA	CASSLLQGNQPQHF	TGTGCCAGTAGCCTTCTACAGGGTAATCAGCCCCAGCATTTT
TRBV4-1	NA	TRBJ1-2	NA	CASSQDQAGSGYTF	TGCGCCAGCAGCCAGGACCAGGCAGGGTCTGGCTACACCTTC
TRBV6-2/TRBV6-3	NA	TRBJ1-6	NA	CASSYFAAPDNSPLHF	TGTGCCAGCAGTTACTTCGCCGCACCGGATAATTCACCCCTCCACTTT
TRBV10-3	NA	TRBJ2-7	NA	CAIRWTGGEQYF	TGTGCCATCAGGTGGACGGGTGGAGAGCAGTACTTC
TRBV7-2	TRBD1	TRBJ1-4	few	CASSAGQAANEKLFF	TGTGCCAGCAGCGCCGGACAGGCGGCTAATGAAAAACTGTTTTTT
TRBV5-1	TRBD1	TRBJ1-6	NA	CASRAGQGGSYNSPLHF	TGCGCCAGCCGCGCCGGACAGGGAGGCTCCTATAATTCACCCCTCCACTTT
TRBV24-1	NA	TRBJ1-5	NA	CATSGGARQPQHF	TGTGCCACCAGTGGGGGGGCGCGTCAGCCCCAGCATTTT
TRBV29-1	TRBD1	TRBJ1-1	NA	CSLSRDRNTEAFF	TGCAGCCTTAGCCGGGACAGGAACACTGAAGCTTTCTTT
TRBV10-3	NA	TRBJ1-6	once	CAIGDGEINSPLHF	TGTGCCATCGGGGACGGAGAAATCAATTCACCCCTCCACTTT
TRBV20-1	NA	TRBJ2-1	NA	CSARGATYNEQFF	TGCAGTGCTAGGGGGGCAACCTACAATGAGCAGTTCTTC
TRBV6-5	NA	TRBJ1-6	NA	CASSSGPYNSPLHF	TGTGCCAGCAGTTCGGGCCCCTATAATTCACCCCTCCACTTT